The clone carrying this T cell receptor (beta chain) was recorded many times. Its specificity is not known. TCR beta CDR3 region amplification was performed from RNA transcripts. HTBI primers were used for first-round RT-PCR of the TCR CDR3. TCRdb ran MiXCR on the multiplex PCR reads and lists one entry per CDR3 protein. Of about 570,000 distinct CDR3 sequences listed, around 46% were seen once; the top ten hold 15% to 20%. The sample is drawn from a study of T cells in Graves' hyperthyroidism and ophthalmopathy. Study-level results: Researchers report that a 13 V-J model separated ophthalmopathy from stable hyperthyroidism. The model identified upcoming ophthalmopathy a median approximately 6.5 months ahead of onset.

Uncontrolled infection, other autoimmune disease, pregnancy or lactation disqualified patients from enrolment. Clinical symptoms, serum thyroxine and TRAb, thyroid ultrasound and orbital computed tomography together formed the diagnostic basis. Sequencing input: peripheral blood or thyroid tissue (not recorded which). The TCR was taken from an adult woman with Graves' disease, either hyperthyroidism or ophthalmopathy (not recorded which).

CDR3 DNA: TGCGCCAGCAGCTCGACTAGCGGGGGAGAGACCCAGTACTTC. Encoded protein: CASSSTSGGETQYF. This chain connects TRBV5-1 to TRBJ2-5, with TRBD2 matching over 12 bases. V gave up 3 bases and J gave up 4 bases; unmatched junction bases: 1. Germline-derived CDR1 and CDR2 are SGHRS and YFSETQ. The CDR3 sequence is 14 residues long.